These T cell receptor beta chains were read from a single sample in a study of T cells expressing NK-cell markers. No DNA is given; TCRdb re-called the 5' RACE reads and lists each CDR3 protein once. Here the sample table reports 300,000 to 500,000 distinct CDR3 sequences. Sequencing was done on a sample of blood T cells: a sorted CD56 or NKG2C T cell subset, CD4+ or CD8+ T cells, or bulk PBMC T cells (not recorded which). These receptors were obtained from a woman aged 45-59 years in good health. Both conserved end residues are part of each CDR3.

v_gene	j_gene	CDR3aa
TRBV20-1	TRBJ1-2	CSASDQTAAYGYTF
TRBV30	TRBJ2-2	CAWGVPLTGELFF
TRBV5-1	TRBJ2-3	CASSLARAFGQDTQYF
TRBV20-1	TRBJ2-1	CSAREGGRAGVYNEQFF
TRBV2	TRBJ2-1	CASSVQYEQFF
TRBV20-1	TRBJ2-1	CSARDKLEDNEQFF
TRBV2	TRBJ1-5	CASSLDNLSNQPQHF
TRBV4-1	TRBJ2-3	CASSQPAGAVPDTQYF
TRBV20-1	TRBJ1-1	CSARGEGQRGNTEAFF
TRBV10-2	TRBJ1-1	CASRETGSLTEAFF
TRBV5-6	TRBJ1-1	CASSLTFGVNTEAFF
TRBV6-5	TRBJ2-2	CASRFRQGAGELFF
TRBV7-9	TRBJ1-2	CASSLPQGRNYGYTF
TRBV4-1	TRBJ2-1	CASSQDDLAGANEQFF
TRBV6-5	TRBJ1-5	CASSYWGRNCNQPQHF
TRBV20-1	TRBJ2-1	CSAMGTSGRASNNEQFF
TRBV9	TRBJ2-2	CASSELYSNTGELFF
TRBV18	TRBJ2-1	CASSQVVPGGRSYNEQFF
TRBV3-1	TRBJ1-1	CASRQRNTEAFF
TRBV5-1	TRBJ1-4	CASSQASTNEKLFF
TRBV20-1	TRBJ2-5	CSARFLQGQETQYF
TRBV15	TRBJ1-4	CATSRDPGEKLFF
TRBV4-1	TRBJ2-2	CASSQVGRARNTGELFF
TRBV27	TRBJ2-1	CASSVLTSLVGNEQFF
TRBV10-2	TRBJ2-3	CASRPDLAGDTDTQYF
TRBV23-1	TRBJ2-1	CASSLTGWDNEQFF
TRBV29-1	TRBJ1-1	CSVAIQVPNTEAFF
TRBV4-1	TRBJ2-1	CASGREFGSYNEQFF
TRBV3-1	TRBJ2-2	CASSQEALGGELFF
TRBV20-1	TRBJ2-4	CSARTGGNIQYF
TRBV3-1	TRBJ2-1	CASSHDAAGGPNEQFF
TRBV10-3	TRBJ2-3	CAIKRGGASTDTQYF
TRBV5-6	TRBJ2-1	CASSLALAYEQFF
TRBV20-1	TRBJ2-7	CSAQNLSGNHYEQYF
TRBV12-3/TRBV12-4	TRBJ2-6	CASKAGGGGANVLTF
TRBV15	TRBJ2-5	CATSRVKGETQYF
TRBV18	TRBJ2-2	CASSPAGLDTGELFF
TRBV4-1	TRBJ2-5	CASSRDSTRGETQYF